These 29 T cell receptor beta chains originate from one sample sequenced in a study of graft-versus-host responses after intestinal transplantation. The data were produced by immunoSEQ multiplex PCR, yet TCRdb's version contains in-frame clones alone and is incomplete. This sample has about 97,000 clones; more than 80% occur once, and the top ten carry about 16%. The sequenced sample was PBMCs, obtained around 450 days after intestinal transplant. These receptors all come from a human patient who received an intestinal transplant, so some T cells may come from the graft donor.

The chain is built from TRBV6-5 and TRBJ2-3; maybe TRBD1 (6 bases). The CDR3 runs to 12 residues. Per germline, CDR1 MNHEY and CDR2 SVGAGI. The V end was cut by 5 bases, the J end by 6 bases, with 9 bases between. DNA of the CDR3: TGTGCCAGCAGTCAAACAGGGGATACGCAGTATTTT. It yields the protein CASSQTGDTQYF.

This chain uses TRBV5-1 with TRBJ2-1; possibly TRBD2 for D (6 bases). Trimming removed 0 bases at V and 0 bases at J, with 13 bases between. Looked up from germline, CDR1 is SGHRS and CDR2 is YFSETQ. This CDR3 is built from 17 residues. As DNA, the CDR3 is TGCGCCAGCAGCTTGGCCCCGGCGGGGACCTCCTACAATGAGCAGTTCTTC. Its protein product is CASSLAPAGTSYNEQFF.

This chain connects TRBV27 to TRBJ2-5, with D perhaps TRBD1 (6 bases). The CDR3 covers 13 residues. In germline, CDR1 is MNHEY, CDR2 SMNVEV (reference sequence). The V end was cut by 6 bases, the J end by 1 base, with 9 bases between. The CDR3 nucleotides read TGTGCCAGCAGGTTGGACAGCCAAGAGACCCAGTACTTC. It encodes CASRLDSQETQYF.

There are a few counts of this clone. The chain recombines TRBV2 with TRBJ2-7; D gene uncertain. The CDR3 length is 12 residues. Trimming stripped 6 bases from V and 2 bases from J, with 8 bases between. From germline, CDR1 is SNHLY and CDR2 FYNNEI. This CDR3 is CASSQATYEQYF. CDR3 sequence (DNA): TGTGCCAGCAGCCAGGCTACCTACGAGCAGTACTTC.

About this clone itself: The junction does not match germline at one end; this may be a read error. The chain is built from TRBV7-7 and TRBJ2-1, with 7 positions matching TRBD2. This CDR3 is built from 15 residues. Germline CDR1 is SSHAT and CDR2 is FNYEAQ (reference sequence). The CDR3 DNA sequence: TGTGCTAGCAGCTTAAGGGCAGGGAGGGTCTATGAGCAGTTCTTC. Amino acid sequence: CASSLRAGRVYEQFF.

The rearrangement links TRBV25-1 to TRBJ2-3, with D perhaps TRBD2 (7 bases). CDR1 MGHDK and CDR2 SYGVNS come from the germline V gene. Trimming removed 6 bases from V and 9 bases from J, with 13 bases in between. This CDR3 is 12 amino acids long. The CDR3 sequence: CASRAWGGTQYF. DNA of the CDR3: TGTGCCAGCAGAGCATGGGGGGGCACGCAGTATTTT.

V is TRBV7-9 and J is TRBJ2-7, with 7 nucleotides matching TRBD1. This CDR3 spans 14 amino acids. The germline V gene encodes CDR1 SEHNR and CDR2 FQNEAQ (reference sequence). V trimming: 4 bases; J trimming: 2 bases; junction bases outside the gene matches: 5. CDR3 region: CASSSRDRAYEQYF. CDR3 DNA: TGTGCCAGCAGCTCCCGGGACAGAGCCTACGAGCAGTACTTC.

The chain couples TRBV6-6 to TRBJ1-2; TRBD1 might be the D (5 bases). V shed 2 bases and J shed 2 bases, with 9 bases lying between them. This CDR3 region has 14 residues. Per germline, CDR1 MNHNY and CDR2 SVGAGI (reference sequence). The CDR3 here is CASSYRDQNYGYTF. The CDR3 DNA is TGTGCCAGCAGTTACCGGGACCAAAACTATGGCTACACCTTC.

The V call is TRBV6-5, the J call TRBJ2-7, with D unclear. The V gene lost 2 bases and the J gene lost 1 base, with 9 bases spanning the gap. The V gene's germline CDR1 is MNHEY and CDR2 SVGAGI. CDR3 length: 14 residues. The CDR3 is CASSYVGRSYEQYF. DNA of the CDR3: TGTGCCAGCAGTTACGTGGGCAGATCCTACGAGCAGTACTTC.

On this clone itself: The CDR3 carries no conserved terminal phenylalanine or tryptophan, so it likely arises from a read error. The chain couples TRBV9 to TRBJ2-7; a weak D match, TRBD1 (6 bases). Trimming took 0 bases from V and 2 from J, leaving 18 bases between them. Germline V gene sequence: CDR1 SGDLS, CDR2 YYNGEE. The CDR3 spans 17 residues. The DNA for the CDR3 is TGTGCCAGCAGCGTAGGGTCGCGGACAGTCCCGACCTACGAGCAGTACTAC. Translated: CASSVGSRTVPTYEQYY.

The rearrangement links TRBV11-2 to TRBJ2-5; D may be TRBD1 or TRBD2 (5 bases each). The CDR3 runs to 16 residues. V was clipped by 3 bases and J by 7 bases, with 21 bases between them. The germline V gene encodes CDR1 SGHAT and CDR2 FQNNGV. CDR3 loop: CASSLDGTAARGTQYF. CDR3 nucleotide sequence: TGTGCCAGCAGCTTGGATGGGACCGCCGCTCGGGGGACCCAGTACTTC.

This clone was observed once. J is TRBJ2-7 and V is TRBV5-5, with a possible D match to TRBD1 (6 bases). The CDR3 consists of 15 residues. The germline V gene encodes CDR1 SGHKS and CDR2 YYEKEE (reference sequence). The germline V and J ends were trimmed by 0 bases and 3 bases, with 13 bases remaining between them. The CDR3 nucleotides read TGTGCCAGCAGCTTGGCCGCGACAGGCGTCTACGAGCAGTACTTC. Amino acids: CASSLAATGVYEQYF.

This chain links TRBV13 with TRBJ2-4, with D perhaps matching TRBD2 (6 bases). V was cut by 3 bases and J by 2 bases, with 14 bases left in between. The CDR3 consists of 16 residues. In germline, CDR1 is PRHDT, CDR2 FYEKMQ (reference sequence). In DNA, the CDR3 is TGTGCCAGCAGCTTCTCGGCGGAGGGACCCAAAAACATTCAGTACTTC. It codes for CASSFSAEGPKNIQYF.

CDR3 region: CASSPMRDRSYEQYF. In nucleotides, the CDR3 is TGTGCCAGCAGTCCGATGCGGGACAGGTCCTACGAGCAGTACTTC. This chain links TRBV2 with TRBJ2-7; 8 bases are a match to TRBD1. V trimming: 5 bases; J trimming: 1 base; junction bases outside the gene matches: 7. The V gene's germline CDR1 is SNHLY and CDR2 FYNNEI. The CDR3 has 15 amino acids.

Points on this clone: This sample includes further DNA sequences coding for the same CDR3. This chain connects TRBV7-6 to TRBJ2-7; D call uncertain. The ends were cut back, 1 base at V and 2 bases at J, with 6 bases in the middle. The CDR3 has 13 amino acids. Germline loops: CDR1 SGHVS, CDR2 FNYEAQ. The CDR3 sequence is CASSLGTAYEQYF. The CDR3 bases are TGTGCCAGCAGCTTAGGAACAGCCTACGAGCAGTACTTC.

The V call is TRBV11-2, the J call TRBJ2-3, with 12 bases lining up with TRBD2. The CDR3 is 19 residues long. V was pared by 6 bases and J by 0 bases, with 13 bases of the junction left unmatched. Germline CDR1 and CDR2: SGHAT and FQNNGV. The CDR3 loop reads CASRSRGLTSGGSTDTQYF. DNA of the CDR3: TGTGCCAGCAGGTCTAGGGGCCTGACTAGCGGGGGTAGCACAGATACGCAGTATTTT.

In nucleotides, the CDR3 is TGCGCCAGCAGTGATTCTGAGATGACGAACACCGGGGAGCTGTTTTTT. Its translation is CASSDSEMTNTGELFF. The V and J genes are TRBV10-1 and TRBJ2-2; D is ambiguous. The CDR3 is 16 residues long. V was cut by 3 bases and J by 0 bases, with 11 bases left in between. Germline V lookup: CDR1 WNHNN, CDR2 SYGVQD (reference sequence).

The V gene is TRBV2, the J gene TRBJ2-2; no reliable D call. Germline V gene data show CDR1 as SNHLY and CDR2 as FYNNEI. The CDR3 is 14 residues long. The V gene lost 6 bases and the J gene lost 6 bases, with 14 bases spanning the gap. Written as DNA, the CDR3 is TGTGCCAGCAGGAGAGAGAGTGTTCCCGGGGAGCTGTTTTTT. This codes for CASRRESVPGELFF.

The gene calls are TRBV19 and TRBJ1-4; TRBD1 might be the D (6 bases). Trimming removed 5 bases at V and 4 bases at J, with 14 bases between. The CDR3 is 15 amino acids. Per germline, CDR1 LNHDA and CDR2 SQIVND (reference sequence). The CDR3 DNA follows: TGTGCCAGTAGTTGGGGCCGGACAGATAATGAAAAACTGTTTTTT. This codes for CASSWGRTDNEKLFF.

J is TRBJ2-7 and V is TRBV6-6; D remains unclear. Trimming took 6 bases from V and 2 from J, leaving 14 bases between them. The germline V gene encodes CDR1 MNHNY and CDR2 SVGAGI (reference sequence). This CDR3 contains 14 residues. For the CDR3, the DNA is TGTGCCAGCAGCAGGAGTAACTTCCCCTACGAGCAGTACTTC. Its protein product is CASSRSNFPYEQYF.

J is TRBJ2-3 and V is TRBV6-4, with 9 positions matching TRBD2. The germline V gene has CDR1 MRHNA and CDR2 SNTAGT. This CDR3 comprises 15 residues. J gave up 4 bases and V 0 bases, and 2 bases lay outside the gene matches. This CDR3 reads CASSDSRGGPDTQYF. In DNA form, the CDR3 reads TGTGCCAGCAGTGACTCGCGGGGGGGCCCAGATACGCAGTATTTT.

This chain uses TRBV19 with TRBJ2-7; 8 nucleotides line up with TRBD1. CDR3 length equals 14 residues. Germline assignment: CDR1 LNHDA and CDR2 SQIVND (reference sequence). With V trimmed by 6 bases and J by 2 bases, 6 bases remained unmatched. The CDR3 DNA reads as TGTGCCAGTAGCCCGGGACAGGCCCCCTACGAGCAGTACTTC. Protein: CASSPGQAPYEQYF.

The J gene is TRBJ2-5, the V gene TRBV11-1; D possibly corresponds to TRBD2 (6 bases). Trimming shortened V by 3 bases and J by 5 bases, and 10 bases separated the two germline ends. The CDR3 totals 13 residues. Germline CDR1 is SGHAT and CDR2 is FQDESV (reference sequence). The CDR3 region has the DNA TGTGCCAGCAGCTTGTGGGAGGCGGAGACCCAGTACTTC. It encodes CASSLWEAETQYF. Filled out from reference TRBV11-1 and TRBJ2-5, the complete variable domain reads EAEVAQSPRYKITEKSQAVAFWCDPISGHATLYWYRQILGQGPELLVQFQDESVVDDSQLPKDRFSAERLKGVDSTLKIQPAELGDSAMYLCASSLWEAETQYFGPGTRLLVL.

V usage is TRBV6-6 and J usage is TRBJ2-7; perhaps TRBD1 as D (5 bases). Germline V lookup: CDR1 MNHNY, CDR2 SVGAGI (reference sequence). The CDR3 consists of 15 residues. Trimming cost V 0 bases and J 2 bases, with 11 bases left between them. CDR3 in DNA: TGTGCCAGCAGTTACTCGATAGGGGCCCCCTACGAGCAGTACTTC. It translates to CASSYSIGAPYEQYF.

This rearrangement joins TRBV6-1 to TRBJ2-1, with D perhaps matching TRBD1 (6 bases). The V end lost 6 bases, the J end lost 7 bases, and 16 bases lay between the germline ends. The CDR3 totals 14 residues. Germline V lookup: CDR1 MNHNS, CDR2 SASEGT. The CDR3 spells CASSPGQRKNEQFF. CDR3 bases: TGTGCCAGCAGCCCAGGACAGAGGAAAAATGAGCAGTTCTTC.

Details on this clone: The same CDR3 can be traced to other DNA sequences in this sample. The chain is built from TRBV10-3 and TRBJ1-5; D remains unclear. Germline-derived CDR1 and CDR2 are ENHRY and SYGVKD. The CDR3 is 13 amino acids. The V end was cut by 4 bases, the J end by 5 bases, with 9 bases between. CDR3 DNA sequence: TGTGCCATCAGTGGCTTGTCGGATCAGCCCCAGCATTTT. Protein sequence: CAISGLSDQPQHF.

CDR3 region: CASSPMGDAGELFF. CDR3 sequence (DNA): TGTGCCAGCAGCCCCATGGGGGACGCCGGGGAGCTGTTTTTT. This chain connects TRBV6-5 to TRBJ2-2; D tentatively reads TRBD1 or TRBD2 (5 bases each). Trimming left V 6 bases short and J 6 bases short, with 14 bases between. The CDR3 is 14 amino acids. CDR1 is MNHEY and CDR2 is SVGAGI in the germline V gene.

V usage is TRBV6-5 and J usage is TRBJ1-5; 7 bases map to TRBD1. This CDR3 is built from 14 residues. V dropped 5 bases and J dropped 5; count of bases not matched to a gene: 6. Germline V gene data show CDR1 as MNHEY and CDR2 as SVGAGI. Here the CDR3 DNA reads TGTGCCAGCAGTCCCAGGGGGGCGCATCAGCCCCAGCATTTT. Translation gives CASSPRGAHQPQHF.

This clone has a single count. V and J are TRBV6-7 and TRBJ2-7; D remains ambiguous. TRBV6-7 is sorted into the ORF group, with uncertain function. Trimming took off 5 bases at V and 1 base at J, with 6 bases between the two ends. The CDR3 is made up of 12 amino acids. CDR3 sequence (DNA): TGTGCCAGCAGTAGGAAGTCCTACGAGCAGTACTTC. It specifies CASSRKSYEQYF.